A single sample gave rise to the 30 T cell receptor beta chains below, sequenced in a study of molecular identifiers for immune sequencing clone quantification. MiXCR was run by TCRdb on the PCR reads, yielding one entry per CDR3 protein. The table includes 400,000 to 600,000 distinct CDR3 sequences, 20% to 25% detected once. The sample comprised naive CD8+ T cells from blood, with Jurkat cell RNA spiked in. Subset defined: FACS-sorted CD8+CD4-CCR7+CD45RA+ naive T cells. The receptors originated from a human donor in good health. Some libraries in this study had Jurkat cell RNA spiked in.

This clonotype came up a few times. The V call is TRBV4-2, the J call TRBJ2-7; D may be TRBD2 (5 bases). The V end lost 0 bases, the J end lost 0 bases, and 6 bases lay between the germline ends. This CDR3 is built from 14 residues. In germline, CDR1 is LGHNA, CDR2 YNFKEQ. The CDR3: CASSQDEGSYEQYF. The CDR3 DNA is TGTGCCAGCAGCCAAGATGAGGGCTCCTACGAGCAGTACTTC.

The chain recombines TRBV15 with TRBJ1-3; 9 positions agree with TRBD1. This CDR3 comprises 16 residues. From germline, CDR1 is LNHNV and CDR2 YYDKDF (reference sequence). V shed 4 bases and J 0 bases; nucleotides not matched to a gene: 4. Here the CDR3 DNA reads TGTGCCACCAGCACATACAGGGGGCCCTCTGGAAACACCATATATTTT. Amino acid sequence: CATSTYRGPSGNTIYF.

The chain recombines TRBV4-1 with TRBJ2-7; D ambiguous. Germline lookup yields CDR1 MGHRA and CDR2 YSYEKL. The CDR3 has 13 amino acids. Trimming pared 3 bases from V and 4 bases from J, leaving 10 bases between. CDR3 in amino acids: CASSHLMEYEQYF. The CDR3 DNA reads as TGCGCCAGCAGCCATCTCATGGAATACGAGCAGTACTTC.

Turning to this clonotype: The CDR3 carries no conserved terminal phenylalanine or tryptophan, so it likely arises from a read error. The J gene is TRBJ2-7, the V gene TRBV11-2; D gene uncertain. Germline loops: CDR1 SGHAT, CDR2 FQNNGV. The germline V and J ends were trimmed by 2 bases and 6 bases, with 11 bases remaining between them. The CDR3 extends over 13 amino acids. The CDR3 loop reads CASSLWPAAEQYL. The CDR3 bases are TGTGCCAGCAGCTTATGGCCTGCAGCCGAGCAGTACCTC.

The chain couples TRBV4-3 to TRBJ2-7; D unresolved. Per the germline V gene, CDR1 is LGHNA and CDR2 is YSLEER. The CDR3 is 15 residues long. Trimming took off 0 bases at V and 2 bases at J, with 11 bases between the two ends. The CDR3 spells CASSQDFEGPYEQYF. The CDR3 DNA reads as TGCGCCAGCAGCCAAGATTTTGAAGGCCCCTACGAGCAGTACTTC.

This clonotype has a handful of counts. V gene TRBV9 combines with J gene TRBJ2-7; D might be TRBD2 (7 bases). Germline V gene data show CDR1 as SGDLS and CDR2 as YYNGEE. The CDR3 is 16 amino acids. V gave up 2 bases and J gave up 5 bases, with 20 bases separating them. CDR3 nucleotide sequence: TGTGCCAGCAGCGTTGGGGGGCGGGAGCTCCCCAACGAGCAGTACTTC. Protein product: CASSVGGRELPNEQYF.

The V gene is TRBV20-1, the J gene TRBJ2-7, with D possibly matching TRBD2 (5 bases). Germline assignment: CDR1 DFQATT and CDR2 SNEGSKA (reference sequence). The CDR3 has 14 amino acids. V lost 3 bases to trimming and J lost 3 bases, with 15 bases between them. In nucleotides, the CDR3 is TGCAGTGCTAGTATTCCTAGCACCCTCTACGAGCAGTACTTC. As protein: CSASIPSTLYEQYF.

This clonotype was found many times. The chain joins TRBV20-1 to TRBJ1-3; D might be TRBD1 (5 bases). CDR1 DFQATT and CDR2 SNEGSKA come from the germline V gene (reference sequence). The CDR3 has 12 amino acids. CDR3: CSAPHRGNTIYF. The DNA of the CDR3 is TGCAGCGCTCCTCACAGGGGAAACACCATATATTTT.

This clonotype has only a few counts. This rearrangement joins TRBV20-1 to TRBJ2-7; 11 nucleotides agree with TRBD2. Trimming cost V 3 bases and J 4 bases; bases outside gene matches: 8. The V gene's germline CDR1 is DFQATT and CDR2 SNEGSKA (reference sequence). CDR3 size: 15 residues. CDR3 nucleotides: TGCAGTGCTAGCTCTTTAGCGGGAGGGAGATACGAGCAGTACTTC. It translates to CSASSLAGGRYEQYF.

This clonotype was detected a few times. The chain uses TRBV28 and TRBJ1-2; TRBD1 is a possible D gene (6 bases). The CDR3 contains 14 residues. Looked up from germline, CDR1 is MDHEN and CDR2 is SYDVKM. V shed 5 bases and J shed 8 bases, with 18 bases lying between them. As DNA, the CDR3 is TGTGCCAGCAGTCCTCTTGAGGGGGTCGGGGGCTACACCTTC. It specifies CASSPLEGVGGYTF.

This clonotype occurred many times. For the CDR3, the DNA is TGCAGCGTTGTAGAGAATACGCAGTATTTT. Protein: CSVVENTQYF. The genes are TRBV29-1 and TRBJ2-3; no clear D. CDR1 is SQVTM, CDR2 ANQGSEA, per germline. CDR3 length equals 10 residues. V shed 4 bases and J shed 7 bases, with 6 bases lying between them.

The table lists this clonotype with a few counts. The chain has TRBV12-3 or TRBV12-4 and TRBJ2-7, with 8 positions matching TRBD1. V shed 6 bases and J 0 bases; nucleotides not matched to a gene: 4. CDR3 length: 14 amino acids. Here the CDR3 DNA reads TGTGCCAGCAGATCGGGACAGGACTCCTACGAGCAGTACTTC. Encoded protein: CASRSGQDSYEQYF.

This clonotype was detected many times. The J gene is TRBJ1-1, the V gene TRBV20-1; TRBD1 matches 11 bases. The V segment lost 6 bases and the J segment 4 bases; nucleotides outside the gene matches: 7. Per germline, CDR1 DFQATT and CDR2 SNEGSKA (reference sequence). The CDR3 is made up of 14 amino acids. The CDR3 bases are TGCAGTGCAACGGACAGGGGGCGAACCACTGAAGCTTTCTTT. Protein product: CSATDRGRTTEAFF.

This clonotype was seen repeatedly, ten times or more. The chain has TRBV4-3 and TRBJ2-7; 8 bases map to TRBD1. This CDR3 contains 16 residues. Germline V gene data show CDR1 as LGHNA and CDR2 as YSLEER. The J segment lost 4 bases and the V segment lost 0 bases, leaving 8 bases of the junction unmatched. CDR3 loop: CASSQDSTGVAYEQYF. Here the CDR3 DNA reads TGCGCCAGCAGCCAAGATTCGACAGGGGTTGCATACGAGCAGTACTTC.

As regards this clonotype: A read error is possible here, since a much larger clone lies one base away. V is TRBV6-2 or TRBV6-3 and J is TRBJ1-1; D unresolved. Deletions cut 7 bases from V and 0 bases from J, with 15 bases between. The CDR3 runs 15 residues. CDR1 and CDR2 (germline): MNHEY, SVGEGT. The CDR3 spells CASTLRALMNTEAFF. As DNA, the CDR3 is TGTGCCAGCACCCTCCGGGCGCTTATGAACACTGAAGCTTTCTTT.

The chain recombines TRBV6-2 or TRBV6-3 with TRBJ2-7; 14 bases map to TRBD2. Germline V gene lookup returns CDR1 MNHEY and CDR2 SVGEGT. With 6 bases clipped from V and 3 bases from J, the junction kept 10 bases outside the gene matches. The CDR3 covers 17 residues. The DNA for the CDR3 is TGTGCCAGCAGCCCCGGGACTAGCGGGAGATACCTCTACGAGCAGTACTTC. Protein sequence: CASSPGTSGRYLYEQYF.

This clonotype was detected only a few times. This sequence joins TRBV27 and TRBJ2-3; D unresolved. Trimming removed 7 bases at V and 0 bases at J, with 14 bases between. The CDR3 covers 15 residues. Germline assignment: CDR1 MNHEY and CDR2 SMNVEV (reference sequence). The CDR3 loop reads CASTLGSTSTDTQYF. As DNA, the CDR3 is TGTGCCAGCACCTTGGGGTCTACTAGCACAGATACGCAGTATTTT.

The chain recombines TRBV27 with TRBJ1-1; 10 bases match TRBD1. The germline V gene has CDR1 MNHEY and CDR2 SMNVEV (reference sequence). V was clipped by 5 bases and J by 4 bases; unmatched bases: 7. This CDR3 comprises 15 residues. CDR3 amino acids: CASSHGTGVGTEAFF. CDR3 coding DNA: TGTGCCAGCAGTCACGGGACAGGGGTTGGCACTGAAGCTTTCTTT.

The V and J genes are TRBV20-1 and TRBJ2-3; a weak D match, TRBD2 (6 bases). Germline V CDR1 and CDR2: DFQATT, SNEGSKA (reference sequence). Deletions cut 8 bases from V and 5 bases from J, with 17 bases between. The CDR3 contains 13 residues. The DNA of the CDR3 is TGCAGTATCACGGGAGAGCGAAAAGATACGCAGTATTTT. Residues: CSITGERKDTQYF.

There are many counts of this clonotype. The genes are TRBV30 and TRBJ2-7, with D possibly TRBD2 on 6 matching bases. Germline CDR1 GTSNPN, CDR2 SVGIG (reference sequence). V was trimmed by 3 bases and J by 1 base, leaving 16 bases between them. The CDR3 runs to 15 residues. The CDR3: CAWRTTGTSSYEQYF. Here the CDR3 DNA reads TGTGCCTGGAGGACGACCGGGACTTCATCCTACGAGCAGTACTTC.

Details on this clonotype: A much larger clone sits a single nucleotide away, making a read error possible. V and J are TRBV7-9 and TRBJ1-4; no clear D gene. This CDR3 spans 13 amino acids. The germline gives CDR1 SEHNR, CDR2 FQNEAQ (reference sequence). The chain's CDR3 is CASSFYSNEKPFF. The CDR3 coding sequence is TGTGCCAGCAGCTTTTACAGTAATGAAAAACCGTTTTTT.

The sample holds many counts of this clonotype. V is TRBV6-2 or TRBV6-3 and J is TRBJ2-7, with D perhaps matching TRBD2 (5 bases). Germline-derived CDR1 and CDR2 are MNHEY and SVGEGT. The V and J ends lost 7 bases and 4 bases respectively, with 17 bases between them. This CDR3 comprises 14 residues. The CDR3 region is CASTAVEGAYEQYF. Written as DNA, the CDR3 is TGTGCCAGCACCGCGGTTGAGGGCGCGTACGAGCAGTACTTC.

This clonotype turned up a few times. The CDR3 DNA follows: TGCGCCAGCAGCCAAGAAGAGAGCCTAGCGGGTAAGCAGTTCTTC. This codes for CASSQEESLAGKQFF. The genes are TRBV4-3 and TRBJ2-1; 8 bases are shared with TRBD2. Germline V lookup: CDR1 LGHNA, CDR2 YSLEER. Losses at the gene ends were 0 bases for V and 11 bases for J; bases not matched to a gene: 9. CDR3 length: 15 amino acids.

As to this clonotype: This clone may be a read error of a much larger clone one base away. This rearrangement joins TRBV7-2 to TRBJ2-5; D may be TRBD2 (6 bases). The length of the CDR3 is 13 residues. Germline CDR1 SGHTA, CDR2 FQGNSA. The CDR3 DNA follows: TGTGCCAGCAACTTAGGGAGGATGGAGACCCAGTACTTC. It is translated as CASNLGRMETQYF.

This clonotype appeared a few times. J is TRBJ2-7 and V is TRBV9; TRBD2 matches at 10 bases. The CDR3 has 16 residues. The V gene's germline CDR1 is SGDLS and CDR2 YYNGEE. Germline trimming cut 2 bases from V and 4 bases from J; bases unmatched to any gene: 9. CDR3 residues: CASSVSAGGPIYEQYF. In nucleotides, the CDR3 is TGTGCCAGCAGCGTGTCAGCGGGAGGGCCAATTTACGAGCAGTACTTC.

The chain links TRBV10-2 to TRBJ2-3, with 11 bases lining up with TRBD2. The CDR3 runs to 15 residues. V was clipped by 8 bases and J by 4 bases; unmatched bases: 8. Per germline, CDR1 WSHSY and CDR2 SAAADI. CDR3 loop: CASRISGGAPDTQYF. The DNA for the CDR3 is TGCGCCAGCCGAATTAGCGGGGGGGCCCCAGATACGCAGTATTTT.

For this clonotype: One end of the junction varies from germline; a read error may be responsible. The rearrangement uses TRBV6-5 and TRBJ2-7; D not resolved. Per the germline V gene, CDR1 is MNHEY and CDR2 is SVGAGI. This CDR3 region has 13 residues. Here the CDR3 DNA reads TGTGCCAGCAGTTACTCGGGCAGCTACAAGCAGTACTTC. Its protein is CASSYSGSYKQYF.

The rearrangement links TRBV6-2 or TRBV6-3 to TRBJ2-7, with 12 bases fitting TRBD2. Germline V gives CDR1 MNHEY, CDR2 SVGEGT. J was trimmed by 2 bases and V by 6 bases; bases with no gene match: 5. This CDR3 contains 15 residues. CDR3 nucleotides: TGTGCCAGCAGCTCCACTAGCGGGAGGACCTACGAGCAGTACTTC. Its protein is CASSSTSGRTYEQYF.

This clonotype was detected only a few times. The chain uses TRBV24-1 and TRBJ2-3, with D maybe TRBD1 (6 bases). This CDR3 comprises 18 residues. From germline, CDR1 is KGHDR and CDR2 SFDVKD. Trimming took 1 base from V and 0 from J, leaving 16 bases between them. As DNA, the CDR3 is TGTGCCACCAGTGATTTTGCCGACAGGAAGTCGAGCACAGATACGCAGTATTTT. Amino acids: CATSDFADRKSSTDTQYF.

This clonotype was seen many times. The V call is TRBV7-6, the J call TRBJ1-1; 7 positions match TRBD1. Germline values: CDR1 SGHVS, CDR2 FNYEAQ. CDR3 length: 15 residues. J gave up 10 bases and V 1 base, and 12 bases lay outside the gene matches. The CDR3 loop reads CASSLDGSAGGRAFF. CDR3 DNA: TGTGCCAGCAGCTTAGACGGTTCGGCAGGGGGTAGAGCTTTCTTT.